This is a list of T cell receptor beta chains from one sample in a study of blood T cell repertoires in COVID-19. TCRdb's copy holds only in-frame clones and misses some; the assay was immunoSEQ multiplex PCR. Counted here are some 250,000 clones, around 86% occurring once; the ten biggest clones make up roughly 5.6%. Sequenced input: peripheral blood. The receptors were gathered from a woman aged 60-70 years with COVID-19, enrolled during active disease. Each CDR3 is given with its conserved first and last residue. A D gene is named only where the DNA matches it firmly.

d_gene	j_gene	v_gene	CDR3nt	CDR3aa
TRBD2	TRBJ2-7	TRBV4-1	TGCGCCAGCAGCCCAACAGAAGGGGCGGCACTAGCGGGAGCCGAGCAGTACTTC	CASSPTEGAALAGAEQYF
NA	TRBJ1-2	TRBV28	TGTGCCAGCAGTTTTGTGGGCGCTCCCTATGGCTACACCTTC	CASSFVGAPYGYTF
NA	TRBJ2-1	TRBV18	TGTGCCAGCTCACCAGGGCCGGGACTCGATCTCGGTGAGCAGTTCTTC	CASSPGPGLDLGEQFF
TRBD2	TRBJ2-5	TRBV11-3	TGTGCCAGCAGCTTAGGATCGACTAGCGGGTACCAAGAGACCCAGTACTTC	CASSLGSTSGYQETQYF
TRBD1	TRBJ1-5	TRBV12-3/TRBV12-4	TGTGCCAGCAGTCCGACAGGGGTTCAGCCCCAGCATTTT	CASSPTGVQPQHF
NA	TRBJ1-4	TRBV18	TGTGCCAGCTCAGTGAGCGGGGAAAAACTGTTTTTT	CASSVSGEKLFF
TRBD1	TRBJ2-2	TRBV9	TGTGCCAGCAGCCGCTTAGGGACAGGGGCCGGGGAGCTGTTTTTT	CASSRLGTGAGELFF
NA	TRBJ2-6	TRBV10-1	TGCGCCAGCAGCCCAGGCTCTGGGGCCAACGTCCTGACTTTC	CASSPGSGANVLTF
NA	TRBJ2-6	TRBV9	TGTGCCAGCAGCGTAGTGGATGGGGGCGCAGGGGCCAACGTCCTGACTTTC	CASSVVDGGAGANVLTF
NA	TRBJ1-2	TRBV9	TGTGCCAGCAGCCCACAGACGGCCCAACAACCTTTTTTC	CASSPQTAQQPFF